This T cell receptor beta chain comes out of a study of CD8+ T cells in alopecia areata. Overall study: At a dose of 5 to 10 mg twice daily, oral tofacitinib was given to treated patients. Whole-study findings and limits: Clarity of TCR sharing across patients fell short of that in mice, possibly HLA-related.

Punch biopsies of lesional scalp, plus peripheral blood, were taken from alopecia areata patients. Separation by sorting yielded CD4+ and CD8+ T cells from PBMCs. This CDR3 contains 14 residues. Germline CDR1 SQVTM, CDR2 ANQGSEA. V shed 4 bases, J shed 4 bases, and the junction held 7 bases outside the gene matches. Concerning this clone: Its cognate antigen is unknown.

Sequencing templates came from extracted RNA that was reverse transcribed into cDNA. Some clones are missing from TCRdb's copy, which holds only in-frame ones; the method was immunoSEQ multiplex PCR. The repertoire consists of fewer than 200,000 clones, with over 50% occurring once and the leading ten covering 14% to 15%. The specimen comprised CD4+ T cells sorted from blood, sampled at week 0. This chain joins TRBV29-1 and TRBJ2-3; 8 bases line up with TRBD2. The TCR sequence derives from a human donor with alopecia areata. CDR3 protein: CSVGRSGGSDTQYF. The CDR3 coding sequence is TGCAGCGTTGGCAGGAGCGGGGGTTCAGATACGCAGTATTTT.